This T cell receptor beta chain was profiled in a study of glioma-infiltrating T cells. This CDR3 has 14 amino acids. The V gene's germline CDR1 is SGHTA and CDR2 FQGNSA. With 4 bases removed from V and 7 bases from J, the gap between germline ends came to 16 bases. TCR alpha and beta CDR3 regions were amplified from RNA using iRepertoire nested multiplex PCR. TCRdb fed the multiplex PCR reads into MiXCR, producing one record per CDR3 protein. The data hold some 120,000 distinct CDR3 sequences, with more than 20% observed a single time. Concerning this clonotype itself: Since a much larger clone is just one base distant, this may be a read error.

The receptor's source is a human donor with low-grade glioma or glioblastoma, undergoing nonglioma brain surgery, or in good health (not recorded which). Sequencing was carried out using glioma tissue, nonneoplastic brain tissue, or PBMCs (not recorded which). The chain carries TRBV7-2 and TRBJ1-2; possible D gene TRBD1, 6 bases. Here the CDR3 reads CASSSTPGVSGYTF. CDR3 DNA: TGTGCCAGCAGCTCAACCCCAGGGGTCAGTGGCTACACCTTC.